These 28 T cell receptor beta chains were sequenced from one sample in a study of blood T cell repertoires in COVID-19. Using immunoSEQ multiplex PCR, the repertoire was profiled, and TCRdb retains in-frame clones only, with some absent. Among around 80,000 clones listed, roughly 80% were seen once. The sequencing input was peripheral blood. Receptors were obtained from a man in his fifties with COVID-19, enrolled during active disease.

V and J are TRBV5-1 and TRBJ2-7, with 11 bases lining up with TRBD2. There are 20 residues in the CDR3. V shed 2 bases, J shed 2 bases, and the junction held 18 bases outside the gene matches. Germline CDR1 and CDR2: SGHRS and YFSETQ. CDR3 loop: CASSFGNLAGGLRRTYEQYF. The CDR3 coding sequence is TGCGCCAGCAGCTTTGGAAATCTAGCGGGAGGCCTTCGGCGTACCTACGAGCAGTACTTC. Supplemented by reference TRBV5-1 and TRBJ2-7, the full variable domain reads KAGVTQTPRYLIKTRGQQVTLSCSPISGHRSVSWYQQTPGQGLQFLFEYFSETQRNKGNFPGRFSGRQFSNSRSEMNVSTLELGDSALYLCASSFGNLAGGLRRTYEQYFGPGTRLTVT.

V usage is TRBV19 and J usage is TRBJ2-2, with D unresolved. This CDR3 has 14 amino acids. Trimming removed 4 bases at V and 4 bases at J, with 10 bases between. Germline CDR1 is LNHDA and CDR2 is SQIVND (reference sequence). This CDR3 reads CASSTVRGTGELFF. In DNA form, the CDR3 reads TGTGCCAGTAGTACAGTCAGAGGCACCGGGGAGCTGTTTTTT.

This clone was seen just once. The V call is TRBV6-4, the J call TRBJ2-3; 7 nucleotides agree with TRBD2. Unmatched junction bases numbered 11, after V lost 3 bases and J lost 8 bases. Germline V lookup: CDR1 MRHNA, CDR2 SNTAGT. This CDR3 has 15 amino acids. The CDR3 sequence: CASSEGLPEGGTQYF. In DNA form, the CDR3 reads TGTGCCAGCAGTGAGGGACTACCAGAGGGAGGTACGCAGTATTTT.

This clone was observed a single time. V is TRBV4-2 and J is TRBJ2-7; D not certain. The CDR3 sequence is 15 residues long. Looked up from germline, CDR1 is LGHNA and CDR2 is YNFKEQ. The germline V and J ends were trimmed by 0 bases and 5 bases, with 14 bases remaining between them. The CDR3 here is CASSQEYGTADEQYF. Written as DNA, the CDR3 is TGTGCCAGCAGCCAAGAGTATGGTACTGCTGACGAGCAGTACTTC.

This clone was detected many times. The chain combines TRBV5-6 with TRBJ2-2; D might be TRBD1 (6 bases). Germline V CDR1 and CDR2: SGHDT, YYEEEE. The CDR3 sequence is 15 residues long. V was shortened by 0 bases and J by 0 bases, with 6 bases between the two germline ends. The CDR3 spells CASSLAGANTGELFF. The CDR3 DNA reads TGTGCCAGCAGCTTGGCAGGGGCGAACACCGGGGAGCTGTTTTTT.

V and J are TRBV6-2 or TRBV6-3 and TRBJ2-1; D is possibly TRBD1 (6 bases). V was shortened by 5 bases and J by 4 bases, with 12 bases between the two germline ends. This CDR3 spans 14 amino acids. In germline, CDR1 is MNHEY, CDR2 SVGEGT. The CDR3 reads CASSTGTIYNEQFF. The DNA for the CDR3 is TGTGCCAGCAGTACCGGGACAATTTACAATGAGCAGTTCTTC.

The table lists this clone with a few counts. The V gene is TRBV21-1, the J gene TRBJ2-7; the DNA was not used to check the table's D call, TRBD1. TRBV21-1 is an annotated pseudogene. The CDR3 has 16 residues. CDR3 sequence (DNA): TGTGCCAGCAGCAAAGTTAAGGGCAGGGGGGACTACGAGCAGTACTTC. This encodes CASSKVKGRGDYEQYF.

This chain joins TRBV18 and TRBJ2-5; possible D gene TRBD2, 5 bases. V lost 2 bases to trimming and J lost 3 bases, with 16 bases between them. The CDR3 totals 16 residues. Per germline, CDR1 KGHSH and CDR2 LQKENI. The CDR3 DNA is TGTGCCAGCTCACCATATAGCGTCCCCGGTAAAGAGACCCAGTACTTC. Translation: CASSPYSVPGKETQYF.

This clone was seen at least ten times. This chain connects TRBV19 to TRBJ2-1; 9 bases agree with TRBD1. This CDR3 comprises 15 residues. CDR1 is LNHDA and CDR2 is SQIVND in the germline V gene (reference sequence). V shed 1 base, J shed 7 bases, and the junction held 5 bases outside the gene matches. CDR3 sequence (DNA): TGTGCCAGTAGTATAGCTGGACAGGGGCAGAATGAGCAGTTCTTC. This codes for CASSIAGQGQNEQFF.

CDR3 in amino acids: CASSLWGLGDSPLHF. In nucleotides, the CDR3 is TGTGCCAGCAGCTTATGGGGTCTCGGGGATTCACCCCTCCACTTT. This chain links TRBV7-3 with TRBJ1-6; the D is unclear. The V end lost 2 bases, the J end lost 8 bases, and 13 bases lay between the germline ends. The V gene's germline CDR1 is SGHTA and CDR2 FQGTGA. The CDR3 extends over 15 amino acids. The full variable domain, in which reference TRBV7-3 and TRBJ1-6 provide the parts outside the CDR3, is GAGVSQTPSNKVTEKGKYVELRCDPISGHTALYWYRQSLGQGPEFLIYFQGTGAADDSGLPNDRFFAVRPEGSVSTLKIQRTERGDSAVYLCASSLWGLGDSPLHFGNGTRLTVT.

This clone showed up just a few times. The chain recombines TRBV30 with TRBJ1-4; maybe TRBD1 (5 bases). This CDR3 has 13 amino acids. Germline CDR1 and CDR2: GTSNPN and SVGIG (reference sequence). V lost 3 bases and J lost 5, with 10 bases in between. DNA of the CDR3: TGTGCCTGGAGGGTTAGGGGAAATGAAAAACTGTTTTTT. Translated, it gives CAWRVRGNEKLFF.

This chain joins TRBV6-2 or TRBV6-3 and TRBJ2-7, with a weak D call TRBD2 (6 bases). This CDR3 has 14 residues. Trimming cost V 6 bases and J 3 bases, with 15 bases left between them. The V gene's germline CDR1 is MNHEY and CDR2 SVGEGT. The CDR3 loop is CASSPSARGYEQYF. CDR3 coding DNA: TGTGCCAGCAGCCCCTCTGCGCGGGGCTACGAGCAGTACTTC.

This clone has just a few counts. The chain links TRBV5-4 to TRBJ2-5; the match to TRBD2 covers 7 bases. The trim removed 4 bases at V and 4 bases at J, leaving 7 bases unmatched. The CDR3 contains 14 residues. Looked up from germline, CDR1 is SGHNT and CDR2 is YYREEE (reference sequence). The CDR3 DNA reads TGTGCCAGCAGCGCGCAGGGAGGGCTAGAGACCCAGTACTTC. Amino acids: CASSAQGGLETQYF.

The chain uses TRBV5-1 and TRBJ1-3; TRBD1 is a possible D gene (5 bases). Germline V gene lookup returns CDR1 SGHRS and CDR2 YFSETQ. This CDR3 has 15 residues. Trimming shortened V by 0 bases and J by 1 base, and 8 bases separated the two germline ends. The CDR3 loop is CASSLAGGSGNTIYF. The CDR3 nucleotides read TGCGCCAGCAGCTTGGCCGGGGGGTCTGGAAACACCATATATTTT.

This clone was counted between two and nine times. The chain combines TRBV7-9 with TRBJ2-2, with 7 bases that match TRBD2. The ends lost 8 bases at V and 6 bases at J; junction bases unmatched: 9. The CDR3 has 14 amino acids. Germline loops: CDR1 SEHNR, CDR2 FQNEAQ (reference sequence). CDR3 sequence (DNA): TGTGCCAGCGGGCGGGAGAATCCCGCCGGGGAGCTGTTTTTT. Translated: CASGRENPAGELFF.

CDR3 bases: TGTGCCAGCTCACCAACCCGAACAGGGAACAATGAGCAGTTCTTC. As protein: CASSPTRTGNNEQFF. The chain carries TRBV18 and TRBJ2-1; weak D call: TRBD1 (6 bases). Trimming took off 2 bases at V and 5 bases at J, with 13 bases between the two ends. The CDR3 is 15 residues long. The germline gives CDR1 KGHSH, CDR2 LQKENI.

The V gene is TRBV5-1, the J gene TRBJ1-3; perhaps TRBD1 as D (6 bases). Germline V CDR1 and CDR2: SGHRS, YFSETQ. V was clipped by 6 bases and J by 2 bases, with 12 bases between them. The CDR3 runs to 14 residues. Written as DNA, the CDR3 is TGCGCCAGCACCCTCGGGACAACTGGAAACACCATATATTTT. Translating it yields CASTLGTTGNTIYF.

This chain uses TRBV14 with TRBJ2-5; D remains ambiguous. V shed 3 bases and J shed 5 bases, with 7 bases lying between them. CDR3 length equals 12 residues. Germline V gives CDR1 SGHDN, CDR2 FVKESK. The CDR3, as DNA: TGTGCCAGCAGCCACCCCCTGGAGACCCAGTACTTC. As protein: CASSHPLETQYF.

This clone was picked up one time. The V call is TRBV19, the J call TRBJ2-7; D ambiguous. Between the trimmed V and J ends, which lost 2 bases and 1 base, there was a span of 9 bases. The V gene's germline CDR1 is LNHDA and CDR2 SQIVND (reference sequence). The CDR3 extends over 14 amino acids. The CDR3 coding sequence is TGTGCCAGTAGTATACCCGGAGCTTCCTACGAGCAGTACTTC. Protein product: CASSIPGASYEQYF.

The chain combines TRBV9 with TRBJ2-7, with TRBD2 matching over 7 bases. Per the germline V gene, CDR1 is SGDLS and CDR2 is YYNGEE. V shed 3 bases and J 2 bases; nucleotides not matched to a gene: 11. CDR3 size: 16 residues. CDR3 protein: CASSGPSSGGTYEQYF. The CDR3 bases are TGTGCCAGCAGCGGACCTTCTAGCGGAGGTACCTACGAGCAGTACTTC. Based on the CDR3 plus reference TRBV9 and TRBJ2-7, the full variable domain is DSGVTQTPKHLITATGQRVTLRCSPRSGDLSVYWYQQSLDQGLQFLIQYYNGEERAKGNILERFSAQQFPDLHSELNLSSLELGDSALYFCASSGPSSGGTYEQYFGPGTRLTVT.

V usage is TRBV30 and J usage is TRBJ2-4; the match to TRBD1 covers 9 bases. The CDR3 totals 15 residues. V trimming: 0 bases; J trimming: 6 bases; junction bases outside the gene matches: 6. Germline loops: CDR1 GTSNPN, CDR2 SVGIG (reference sequence). CDR3 amino acids: CAWSVRGTGRNIQYF. The CDR3 DNA sequence: TGTGCCTGGAGTGTACGGGGGACAGGGCGAAACATTCAGTACTTC.

The chain links TRBV2 to TRBJ2-1, with 10 bases fitting TRBD2. The V and J ends lost 6 bases and 4 bases, in that order; junction bases with no gene match: 3. The CDR3 extends over 14 amino acids. From germline, CDR1 is SNHLY and CDR2 FYNNEI. CDR3 residues: CASSGTSVYNEQFF. The CDR3 nucleotides read TGTGCCAGCAGCGGGACTAGCGTTTACAATGAGCAGTTCTTC.

This chain connects TRBV7-9 to TRBJ2-1, with 7 bases fitting TRBD1. Germline CDR1 reads SEHNR; CDR2 reads FQNEAQ (reference sequence). The CDR3 loop spans 15 amino acids. J was trimmed by 7 bases and V by 1 base; bases with no gene match: 7. The CDR3: CASSLVQGWGNEQFF. The CDR3 nucleotides are TGTGCCAGCAGCTTAGTACAGGGGTGGGGTAATGAGCAGTTCTTC.

The chain couples TRBV6-5 to TRBJ2-1, with D maybe TRBD1 (6 bases). CDR3 length: 14 residues. Germline V lookup: CDR1 MNHEY, CDR2 SVGAGI. Trimming shortened V by 6 bases and J by 10 bases, and 19 bases separated the two germline ends. The CDR3 DNA is TGTGCCAGCAGGTTCGACAGGTTTCCAAGCGAGCAGTTCTTC. As protein: CASRFDRFPSEQFF.

As to this clone: One junction end disagrees with the germline gene, perhaps due to a read error. The chain recombines TRBV4-2 with TRBJ1-5; D is perhaps TRBD1 (5 bases). Germline V gene sequence: CDR1 LGHNA, CDR2 YNFKEQ. This CDR3 region has 15 residues. CDR3 nucleotides: TGTGCCAGCAGCCAAGATCAGGGCAGGCCGGTTCTTATGGATTTT. Translating gives CASSQDQGRPVLMDF.

This chain links TRBV19 with TRBJ1-5; D perhaps matches TRBD1 (5 bases). The CDR3 consists of 17 residues. Germline V gene sequence: CDR1 LNHDA, CDR2 SQIVND (reference sequence). V was pared by 0 bases and J by 0 bases, with 12 bases between. CDR3 amino acids: CASSIDSRVNSNQPQHF. The DNA for the CDR3 is TGTGCCAGTAGTATAGATTCCAGGGTCAATAGCAATCAGCCCCAGCATTTT.

CDR3 coding DNA: TGTGCCAGCAGTGAGGAGGGCCCCCACAAATACTTC. This translates into CASSEEGPHKYF. The chain is built from TRBV2 and TRBJ2-7; possible D gene TRBD2, 6 bases. The CDR3 contains 12 residues. V shed 3 bases and J shed 13 bases, with 16 bases lying between them. CDR1 is SNHLY, CDR2 FYNNEI, per germline.

The chain carries TRBV28 and TRBJ2-7, with 13 positions matching TRBD2. The CDR3 covers 19 residues. The germline gives CDR1 MDHEN, CDR2 SYDVKM. Unmatched junction bases numbered 13, after V lost 4 bases and J lost 1 base. CDR3 region: CASSSYAGLAGVRSYEQYF. CDR3 DNA: TGTGCCAGCAGTTCTTATGCCGGACTAGCGGGAGTAAGGTCCTACGAGCAGTACTTC.